In its sample, the clone carrying this TCR beta chain was seen a few times. Regarding time point: persistent/refractory GD, antithyroid drugs over 5 years with positive TRAb. PBMCs were the source of the RNA used for TCR sequencing. The germline V gene encodes CDR1 LNHDA and CDR2 SQIVND (reference sequence). The CDR3 is 11 amino acids. This specimen belongs to a study of regulatory T cells in long-lasting Graves disease. Study at large: By definition, persistent Graves' disease involved antithyroid drugs for over 5 years alongside positive TSH receptor antibodies.

Both iRepertoire HTBI primers and Arm-PCR of CDR3 regions were used to build the TCR beta libraries. TCRdb called the multiplex PCR reads again in MiXCR, with one record for every CDR3 protein. The sample includes around 510,000 distinct CDR3 sequences, around 20% seen only once; the top ten take 6.5% to 8%. This sequence was found in a female donor with Graves disease. This rearrangement joins TRBV19 to TRBJ1-1; the D gene is possibly TRBD1 (6 bases). The material was peripheral blood mononuclear cells (PBMCs), obtained when the disease was refractory, from a patient treated with antithyroid drugs. The CDR3 reads CVLQGDTEAFF. The CDR3 region has the DNA TGTGTCCTACAGGGAGACACTGAAGCTTTCTTT.